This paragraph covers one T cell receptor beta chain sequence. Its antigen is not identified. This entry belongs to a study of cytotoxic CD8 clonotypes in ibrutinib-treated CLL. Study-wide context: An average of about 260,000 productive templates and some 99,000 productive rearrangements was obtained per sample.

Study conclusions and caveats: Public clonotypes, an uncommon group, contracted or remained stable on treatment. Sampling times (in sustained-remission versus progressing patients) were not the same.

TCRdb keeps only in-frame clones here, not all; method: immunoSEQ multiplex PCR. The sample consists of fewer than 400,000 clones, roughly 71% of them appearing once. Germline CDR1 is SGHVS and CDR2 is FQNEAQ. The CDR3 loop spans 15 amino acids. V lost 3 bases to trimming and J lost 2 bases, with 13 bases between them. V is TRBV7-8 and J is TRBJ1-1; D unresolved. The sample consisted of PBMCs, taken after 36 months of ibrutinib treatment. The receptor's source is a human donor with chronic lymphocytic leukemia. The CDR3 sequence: CASSFPDRDNTEAFF. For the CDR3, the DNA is TGTGCCAGCAGCTTCCCTGACCGGGATAACACTGAAGCTTTCTTT.